This T cell receptor beta chain was captured in a study of blood T cell repertoires in COVID-19. This clone was recorded a few times. How the authors handled the data: Amplifying reference gene primers gave estimates of nucleated cell counts. Assay: immunoSEQ multiplex PCR; the TCRdb copy retains only in-frame clones and omits some. The DNA gave D and trimming, while V, J and clone size come from that table. The table has hundreds of thousands of clones, about four fifths seen once. The age range of participants was about 18 to 95 years, with residence in under 25 US areas. Cohorts were determined from participant-reported clinical history. Exposed volunteers were people who met a COVID-19 case within 2 weeks before study entry. This CDR3 is 13 amino acids long. V gave up 5 bases and J gave up 4 bases, with 11 bases separating them. Germline CDR1 is MNHEY and CDR2 is SVGAGI.

Sequencing input: PBMCs or T cells enriched from blood (not recorded which). This chain connects TRBV6-5 to TRBJ1-1; D gene uncertain. This clonotype originated in a man in his forties who had been exposed to COVID-19. The CDR3 bases are TGTGCCAGCAGTCCATGGGAGAGCACTGAAGCTTTCTTT. This codes for CASSPWESTEAFF.